A single sample gave rise to the 29 T cell receptor beta chains below, sequenced in a study of molecular identifiers for immune sequencing clone quantification. TCRdb recomputed calls from the PCR reads with MiXCR, one row per CDR3 protein. Here the sample spans 460,000 or so distinct CDR3 sequences, about 25% being singletons. Sequencing was done on a sample of naive CD8+ T cells from blood, with Jurkat cell RNA spiked in. Subset denoted: FACS-sorted CD8+CD4-CCR7+CD45RA+ naive T cells. The origin of the receptors is a human donor in good health. Some libraries in this study had Jurkat cell RNA spiked in.

The chain is built from TRBV4-3 and TRBJ2-7; 8 positions match TRBD1. The CDR3 runs 16 residues. The V segment lost 0 bases and the J segment 3 bases; nucleotides outside the gene matches: 7. CDR1 LGHNA and CDR2 YSLEER come from the germline V gene. CDR3 protein: CASSQDHSGQGYEQYF. The DNA for the CDR3 is TGCGCCAGCAGCCAAGATCATAGTGGACAGGGCTACGAGCAGTACTTC.

In its sample, this clonotype was seen many times. This chain connects TRBV2 to TRBJ2-3; D is unclear. CDR1 is SNHLY, CDR2 FYNNEI, per germline. Trimming left V 2 bases short and J 4 bases short, with 13 bases between. The CDR3 has 15 amino acids. This chain's CDR3 is CASSEFGDSADTQYF. The DNA of the CDR3 is TGTGCCAGCAGTGAATTTGGGGATAGTGCAGATACGCAGTATTTT.

This clonotype was picked up many times. The J gene is TRBJ2-3, the V gene TRBV7-6; TRBD2 aligns across 7 bases. Trimming took 4 bases from V and 6 from J; bases not matched to a gene: 13. This CDR3 comprises 16 residues. Germline CDR1 and CDR2: SGHVS and FNYEAQ. The CDR3 DNA follows: TGTGCCAGCAGCTACCGGGACTATCAACCTGGGGATACGCAGTATTTT. Protein sequence: CASSYRDYQPGDTQYF.

CDR3 sequence: CASSLGRLFYEQYF. As DNA, the CDR3 is TGTGCCAGCAGCTTAGGCCGGTTATTCTACGAGCAGTACTTC. The chain joins TRBV13 to TRBJ2-7, with D uncertain. V gave up 0 bases and J gave up 3 bases, with 9 bases separating them. This CDR3 region has 14 residues. Germline V CDR1 and CDR2: PRHDT, FYEKMQ (reference sequence).

This clonotype appeared many times. This chain connects TRBV9 to TRBJ1-2; D may be TRBD1 (5 bases). CDR1 and CDR2 (germline): SGDLS, YYNGEE. CDR3 size: 16 residues. The V end lost 2 bases, the J end lost 0 bases, and 14 bases lay between the germline ends. The CDR3 nucleotides read TGTGCCAGCAGCGTTTTCGACAGCCCATCTAACTATGGCTACACCTTC. Protein product: CASSVFDSPSNYGYTF.

With respect to this clonotype: Its ends do not fully match the called genes, so a read error is possible. J is TRBJ2-7 and V is TRBV5-6; no firm D call. Germline V gene data show CDR1 as SGHDT and CDR2 as YYEEEE. This CDR3 is built from 13 residues. In nucleotides, the CDR3 is TGTGCCAGCGGCTTTGCCGCAGGATCCGAGCAGTACTTC. It codes for CASGFAAGSEQYF.

This clonotype has ten or more counts. This chain links TRBV29-1 with TRBJ1-2, with D perhaps TRBD1 (5 bases). V lost 2 bases and J 5 bases, leaving 18 bases between the germline ends. CDR1 and CDR2 (germline): SQVTM, ANQGSEA. The CDR3 is 15 residues long. The CDR3 reads CSVERNADTVYGYTF. The CDR3 DNA reads TGCAGCGTTGAAAGAAATGCGGACACAGTATATGGCTACACCTTC.

This clonotype has more than one count but fewer than ten. V usage is TRBV11-2 and J usage is TRBJ2-7, with 8 bases identical to TRBD2. This CDR3 comprises 14 residues. Looked up from germline, CDR1 is SGHAT and CDR2 is FQNNGV. With V trimmed by 5 bases and J by 5 bases, 8 bases remained unmatched. CDR3 DNA: TGTGCCAGCAGCCCAACGGCGGGACTAGACGAGCAGTACTTC. Translating it yields CASSPTAGLDEQYF.

The J gene is TRBJ1-4, the V gene TRBV3-1; D is undetermined. The germline V gene has CDR1 LGHDT and CDR2 YNNKEL (reference sequence). The V gene lost 5 bases and the J gene lost 4 bases, with 14 bases spanning the gap. The CDR3 has 15 residues. Here the CDR3 reads CASSKVGGLNEKLFF. The CDR3 nucleotides are TGTGCCAGCAGCAAAGTCGGCGGACTTAATGAAAAACTGTTTTTT.

This rearrangement joins TRBV7-2 to TRBJ2-5; D may correspond to TRBD1 or TRBD2 (6 bases each). The germline V gene encodes CDR1 SGHTA and CDR2 FQGNSA. V lost 1 base, J lost 5 bases, and 20 bases lay in between. This CDR3 contains 17 residues. The DNA of the CDR3 is TGTGCCAGCAGCTTAGTCGTTGGGGGGCTAGCGTGGGAGACCCAGTACTTC. Encoded protein: CASSLVVGGLAWETQYF.

At least ten counts were recorded for this clonotype. This rearrangement joins TRBV7-9 to TRBJ2-5; TRBD1 might be the D (6 bases). Trimming pared 5 bases from V and 0 bases from J, leaving 10 bases between. The CDR3 sequence is 14 residues long. Germline lookup yields CDR1 SEHNR and CDR2 FQNEAQ (reference sequence). CDR3 in amino acids: CASSGGQYQETQYF. The CDR3 region has the DNA TGTGCCAGCAGCGGAGGACAGTACCAAGAGACCCAGTACTTC. Supplemented by reference TRBV7-9 and TRBJ2-5, the full variable domain reads DTGVSQNPRHKITKRGQNVTFRCDPISEHNRLYWYRQTLGQGPEFLTYFQNEAQLEKSRLLSDRFSAERPKGSFSTLEIQRTEQGDSAMYLCASSGGQYQETQYFGPGTRLLVL.

In its sample, this clonotype was seen many times. The chain combines TRBV29-1 with TRBJ1-1; TRBD1 might be the D (6 bases). Germline CDR1 and CDR2: SQVTM and ANQGSEA. CDR3 length equals 13 residues. The V and J ends lost 7 bases and 6 bases respectively, with 18 bases between them. CDR3 coding DNA: TGCAGCGCCGAACAGGGAGAAAGGGCTGAAGCTTTCTTT. Translated: CSAEQGERAEAFF. The full variable domain, its missing parts supplied by reference TRBV29-1 and TRBJ1-1, is SAVISQKPSRDICQRGTSLTIQCQVDSQVTMMFWYRQQPGQSLTLIATANQGSEATYESGFVIDKFPISRPNLTFSTLTVSNMSPEDSSIYLCSAEQGERAEAFFGQGTRLTVV.

J is TRBJ2-1 and V is TRBV13; 8 bases are a match to TRBD2. CDR3 size: 15 residues. The J segment lost 2 bases and the V segment lost 1 base, leaving 1 base of the junction unmatched. Germline V gene data show CDR1 as PRHDT and CDR2 as FYEKMQ (reference sequence). The CDR3 DNA is TGTGCCAGCAGCTTAGTTAGCGGGACCTACAATGAGCAGTTCTTC. It is translated as CASSLVSGTYNEQFF.

The chain recombines TRBV27 with TRBJ2-3; D remains unclear. The CDR3 has 18 residues. V was clipped by 5 bases and J by 0 bases, with 21 bases between them. Germline V gene lookup returns CDR1 MNHEY and CDR2 SMNVEV (reference sequence). The CDR3 spells CASSPLLLIPQSTDTQYF. CDR3 coding DNA: TGTGCCAGCAGTCCCCTATTACTTATTCCCCAGAGCACAGATACGCAGTATTTT.

A note on this clonotype: Mismatch with germline at one junction end may stem from a read error. This chain uses TRBV19 with TRBJ2-3; D not resolved. This CDR3 spans 13 amino acids. Germline V lookup: CDR1 LNHDA, CDR2 SQIVND (reference sequence). Here the CDR3 DNA reads TGTGCCAGTAGTATTATGTCGGTAGATACGCGGTATTTT. Amino acid sequence: CASSIMSVDTRYF.

This clonotype was observed at least ten times. The V and J genes are TRBV5-4 and TRBJ2-3, with TRBD2 matching 8 bases. V trimming: 4 bases; J trimming: 3 bases; junction bases outside the gene matches: 7. Germline V CDR1 and CDR2: SGHNT, YYREEE (reference sequence). The CDR3 totals 15 residues. This CDR3 reads CASSISGGGTDTQYF. CDR3 bases: TGTGCCAGCAGCATAAGCGGGGGCGGGACAGATACGCAGTATTTT.

Notes on this clonotype: One end of the junction does not line up with germline, which may come from a read error. The rearrangement joins TRBV5-6 to TRBJ1-1; D gene ambiguous. Germline CDR1 reads SGHDT; CDR2 reads YYEEEE. There are 12 residues in the CDR3. The CDR3 reads CASRLVGTEAFF. CDR3 in DNA: TGTGCCAGCCGCTTGGTAGGGACTGAAGCTTTCTTT.

The rearrangement joins TRBV3-1 to TRBJ2-5; D unresolved. Trimming took off 2 bases at V and 5 bases at J, with 6 bases between the two ends. Germline CDR1 LGHDT, CDR2 YNNKEL (reference sequence). The CDR3 loop spans 12 amino acids. CDR3 bases: TGTGCCAGCAGCCAACTCCGGGAGACCCAGTACTTC. Its protein product is CASSQLRETQYF.

Note on this clonotype: At one end, the junction sequence differs from germline, possibly due to a read error. V and J are TRBV19 and TRBJ2-7; D may correspond to TRBD1 or TRBD2 (6 bases each). CDR3 size: 14 residues. Germline-derived CDR1 and CDR2 are LNHDA and SQIVND (reference sequence). CDR3: CVSSGGTSPYEQYF. The CDR3 nucleotides read TGTGTCAGTAGTGGAGGGACATCCCCCTACGAGCAGTACTTC.

In regard to this clonotype: This may be a read error: a much more frequent sequence differs by one nucleotide. This sequence joins TRBV13 and TRBJ2-5; 9 bases are shared with TRBD2. This CDR3 spans 16 amino acids. Trimming at V came to 4 bases and at J to 0 bases, leaving 6 bases not matched to a gene. CDR1 PRHDT and CDR2 FYEKMQ come from the germline V gene (reference sequence). CDR3 DNA: TGTGCCAGCAGCTACACGACTAGCGGAAACCAAGAGACCCAGTACTTC. As protein: CASSYTTSGNQETQYF.

This clonotype turned up a few times. This chain connects TRBV13 to TRBJ2-5; D is unresolved. V was shortened by 5 bases and J by 0 bases, with 25 bases between the two germline ends. Germline loops: CDR1 PRHDT, CDR2 FYEKMQ (reference sequence). The CDR3 has 19 amino acids. The CDR3 loop is CASSPGSSVELGYQETQYF. The CDR3 bases are TGTGCCAGCAGCCCCGGTTCATCAGTTGAACTGGGGTACCAAGAGACCCAGTACTTC.

In this sample, this clonotype turned up many times. This sequence joins TRBV27 and TRBJ1-1, with 7 nucleotides matching TRBD1. The CDR3 loop spans 16 amino acids. Germline V gives CDR1 MNHEY, CDR2 SMNVEV (reference sequence). V lost 0 bases, J lost 7 bases, and 11 bases stayed unmatched. CDR3: CASSLSFGAGGSEAFF. CDR3 DNA sequence: TGTGCCAGCAGTTTATCTTTCGGTGCAGGGGGTAGTGAAGCTTTCTTT.

This clonotype was recorded many times. This chain uses TRBV12-3 or TRBV12-4 with TRBJ1-1; no definite D call. This CDR3 comprises 11 residues. The germline V and J ends were trimmed by 5 bases and 6 bases, with 7 bases remaining between them. CDR3 region: CASSMGSEAFF. CDR3 nucleotide sequence: TGTGCCAGCAGTATGGGGTCTGAAGCTTTCTTT.

This clonotype was detected only a few times. CDR3 in DNA: TGTGCCAGCAGCTTAGTACCTGGAGACAATGAGCAGTTCTTC. It encodes CASSLVPGDNEQFF. The chain has TRBV7-9 and TRBJ2-1; D is unresolved. The CDR3 sequence is 14 residues long. Germline V lookup: CDR1 SEHNR, CDR2 FQNEAQ (reference sequence). Trimming removed 1 base at V and 5 bases at J, with 9 bases between.

This chain uses TRBV29-1 with TRBJ1-1, with 7 bases identical to TRBD1. The CDR3 contains 10 residues. Losses at the gene ends were 6 bases for V and 10 bases for J; bases not matched to a gene: 5. Germline CDR1 is SQVTM and CDR2 is ANQGSEA. CDR3 sequence: CSVTGAAAFF. The DNA of the CDR3 is TGCAGCGTCACAGGGGCTGCAGCTTTCTTT.

This clonotype was recorded at least ten times. The V and J genes are TRBV7-9 and TRBJ1-2; TRBD1 might be the D (5 bases). This CDR3 has 12 amino acids. V gave up 7 bases and J gave up 7 bases, with 13 bases separating them. Looked up from germline, CDR1 is SEHNR and CDR2 is FQNEAQ (reference sequence). Written as DNA, the CDR3 is TGTGCCAGCACCCAGGGAGACAGTGGCTACACCTTC. Translation gives CASTQGDSGYTF.

This clonotype was recorded many times. This chain joins TRBV28 and TRBJ2-7, with D possibly TRBD1 on 6 matching bases. V lost 4 bases and J lost 6, with 13 bases in between. This CDR3 is built from 13 residues. Germline CDR1 MDHEN, CDR2 SYDVKM. For the CDR3, the DNA is TGTGCCAGCAGTTATACAGGGTCGGGCGAGCAGTACTTC. Translated, it gives CASSYTGSGEQYF. Based on the CDR3 plus reference TRBV28 and TRBJ2-7, the full variable domain is DVKVTQSSRYLVKRTGEKVFLECVQDMDHENMFWYRQDPGLGLRLIYFSYDVKMKEKGDIPEGYSVSREKKERFSLILESASTNQTSMYLCASSYTGSGEQYFGPGTRLTVT.

This clonotype was detected many times. V usage is TRBV6-5 and J usage is TRBJ1-1; D perhaps matches TRBD1 (6 bases). The length of the CDR3 is 14 residues. V shed 4 bases and J shed 1 base, with 10 bases lying between them. CDR1 MNHEY and CDR2 SVGAGI come from the germline V gene. CDR3 loop: CASSLGHSNTEAFF. Here the CDR3 DNA reads TGTGCCAGCAGTTTGGGACACTCGAACACTGAAGCTTTCTTT.

The table lists this clonotype with a few counts. V usage is TRBV4-3 and J usage is TRBJ2-7; 8 bases map to TRBD1. CDR1 is LGHNA, CDR2 YSLEER, per germline. V lost 0 bases to trimming and J lost 1 base; unmatched junction nucleotides: 2. CDR3 length: 15 amino acids. The CDR3: CASSQDRTGSYEQYF. CDR3 in DNA: TGCGCCAGCAGCCAAGATCGGACAGGGTCCTACGAGCAGTACTTC.